Listed below are T cell receptor beta chains from one sample, sequenced in a study of T-cell memory formation after mild COVID-19. Each CDR3 protein gets one entry after TCRdb re-called the 5' RACE reads with MiXCR. The table includes about 290,000 distinct CDR3 sequences, about 16% detected once. The sequenced material came from PBMCs or a T cell subset sorted from them (not recorded which). The source is a young man who had mild COVID-19 (a few samples of this study predate the infection). Cell type and time point are not known. The CDR3 runs from the conserved cysteine through the conserved F or W. Each record gives: J gene, clone size, D gene, V gene, CDR3 protein, CDR3 DNA. The D gene is left open where the match is weak. The size of a clone is reported for some rows only, either as once, few or many, or as a class for expanded clones.

TRBJ2-3 NA TRBD2 TRBV4-1 CASSPRGGKDTQYF TGCGCCAGCAGCCCCCGGGGGGGGAAAGATACGCAGTATTTT
TRBJ1-3 NA NA TRBV4-3 CASSQDQGVGNTIYF TGCGCCAGCAGCCAAGATCAAGGGGTCGGAAACACCATATATTTT
TRBJ2-3 few TRBD2 TRBV12-3/TRBV12-4 CASSRGGGAGTDTQYF TGTGCCAGCAGTCGTGGCGGGGGGGCCGGCACAGATACGCAGTATTTT
TRBJ1-1 NA NA TRBV6-2/TRBV6-3 CASSYWVTEAFF TGTGCCAGCAGTTACTGGGTCACTGAAGCTTTCTTT
TRBJ2-5 NA NA TRBV9 CASSGGEETQYF TGTGCCAGCAGCGGGGGGGAAGAGACCCAGTACTTC
TRBJ1-5 few NA TRBV7-2 CASSPSGPLEPQHF TGTGCCAGCAGCCCCTCGGGGCCCCTGGAGCCCCAGCATTTT
TRBJ1-5 NA TRBD1 TRBV7-8 CASRRTGGSNQPQHF TGTGCCAGCAGGCGGACAGGAGGCAGCAATCAGCCCCAGCATTTT
TRBJ1-5 few NA TRBV10-3 CAISDGNQPQHF TGTGCCATCAGTGACGGGAATCAGCCCCAGCATTTT
TRBJ1-1 NA NA TRBV12-3/TRBV12-4 CASRWSLAEAFF TGTGCCAGCAGATGGAGTCTGGCTGAAGCTTTCTTT
TRBJ1-5 NA NA TRBV20-1 CSAANLNQPQHF TGCAGTGCGGCAAACCTCAATCAGCCCCAGCATTTT
TRBJ2-5 few NA TRBV10-3 CAAYTHAPGETQYF TGTGCCGCCTACACTCATGCCCCCGGGGAGACCCAGTACTTC
TRBJ1-1 NA TRBD1 TRBV12-5 CASGLMSRTGGPAFF TGTGCTAGTGGTTTGATGTCCCGGACAGGGGGTCCAGCTTTCTTT
TRBJ1-5 many NA TRBV30 CAWSAQGDQPQHF TGTGCCTGGAGTGCACAGGGCGATCAGCCCCAGCATTTT
TRBJ2-4 few NA TRBV5-1 CASSLENIQYF TGCGCCAGCAGCCTAGAAAACATTCAGTACTTC
TRBJ1-5 few TRBD1 TRBV2 CASRPGQGGGYQPQHF TGTGCCAGCAGGCCCGGACAGGGGGGAGGGTATCAGCCCCAGCATTTT
TRBJ2-1 NA NA TRBV7-9 CASSWDYNEQFF TGTGCCAGCAGTTGGGACTACAATGAGCAGTTCTTC
TRBJ1-5 few TRBD1 TRBV20-1 CSARWGRGRGVNQPQHF TGCAGTGCTAGGTGGGGCAGGGGGCGAGGAGTCAATCAGCCCCAGCATTTT
TRBJ2-4 NA NA TRBV20-1 CSARSQSIKNIQYF TGCAGTGCTAGAAGTCAGTCGATAAAAAACATTCAGTACTTC
TRBJ1-4 NA NA TRBV12-3/TRBV12-4 CASSPVGPNEKLFF TGTGCCAGCAGCCCGGTCGGTCCTAATGAAAAACTGTTTTTT
TRBJ1-2 few NA TRBV29-1 CSVQGWYGYTF TGCAGCGTTCAGGGTTGGTATGGCTACACCTTC
TRBJ1-2 NA TRBD1 TRBV6-5 CASREGAGGYTF TGTGCCAGCAGGGAGGGGGCGGGCGGCTACACCTTC
TRBJ2-5 few NA TRBV5-1 CASSLGLSQETQYF TGCGCCAGCAGCTTGGGGCTCTCCCAAGAGACCCAGTACTTC
TRBJ1-1 few NA TRBV6-1 CASSEGGKAFF TGTGCCAGCAGTGAAGGTGGGAAAGCTTTCTTT
TRBJ2-5 many NA TRBV6-1 CASSEAPGLPQETQYF TGTGCCAGCAGTGAAGCCCCGGGACTGCCTCAAGAGACCCAGTACTTC
TRBJ2-7 few NA TRBV6-5 CASSRSLGSEQYF TGTGCCAGCAGCCGGAGTCTTGGCAGCGAGCAGTACTTC